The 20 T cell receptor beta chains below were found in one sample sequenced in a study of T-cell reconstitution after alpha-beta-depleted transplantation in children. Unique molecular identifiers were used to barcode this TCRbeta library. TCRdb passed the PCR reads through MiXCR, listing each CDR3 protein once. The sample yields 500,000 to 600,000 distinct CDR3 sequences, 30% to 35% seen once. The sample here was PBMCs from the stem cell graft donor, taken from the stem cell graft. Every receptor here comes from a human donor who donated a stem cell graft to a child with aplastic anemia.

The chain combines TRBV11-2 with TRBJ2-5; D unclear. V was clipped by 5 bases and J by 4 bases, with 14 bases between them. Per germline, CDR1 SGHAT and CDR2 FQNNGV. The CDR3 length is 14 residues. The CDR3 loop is CASSPQSVGETQYF. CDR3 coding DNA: TGTGCCAGCAGCCCCCAAAGTGTGGGAGAGACCCAGTACTTC.

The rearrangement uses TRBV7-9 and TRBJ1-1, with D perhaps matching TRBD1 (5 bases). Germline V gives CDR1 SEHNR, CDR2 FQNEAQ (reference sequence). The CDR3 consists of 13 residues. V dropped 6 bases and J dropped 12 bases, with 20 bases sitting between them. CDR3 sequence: CASSPNTGGSSFF. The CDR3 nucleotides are TGTGCCAGCAGTCCTAATACAGGCGGTTCATCTTTCTTT.

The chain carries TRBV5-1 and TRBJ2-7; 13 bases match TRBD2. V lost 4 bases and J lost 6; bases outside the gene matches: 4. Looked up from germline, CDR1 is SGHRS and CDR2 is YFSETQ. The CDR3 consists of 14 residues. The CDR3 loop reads CASSILAGGREQYV. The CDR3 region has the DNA TGCGCCAGCAGCATACTAGCGGGAGGGCGCGAGCAGTACGTC.

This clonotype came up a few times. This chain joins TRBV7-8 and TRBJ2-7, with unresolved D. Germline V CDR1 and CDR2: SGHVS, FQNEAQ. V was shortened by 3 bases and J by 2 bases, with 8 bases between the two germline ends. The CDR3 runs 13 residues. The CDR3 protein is CASSFTRTYEQYF. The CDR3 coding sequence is TGTGCCAGCAGCTTCACGCGGACCTACGAGCAGTACTTC.

Here the CDR3 reads CSLGGAGVSEQYF. The DNA of the CDR3 is TGCAGTCTCGGAGGGGCGGGAGTATCCGAGCAGTACTTC. The J gene is TRBJ2-7, the V gene TRBV20-1, with 7 bases identical to TRBD2. This CDR3 is 13 amino acids long. Germline-derived CDR1 and CDR2 are DFQATT and SNEGSKA (reference sequence). V shed 8 bases and J 6 bases; nucleotides not matched to a gene: 13.

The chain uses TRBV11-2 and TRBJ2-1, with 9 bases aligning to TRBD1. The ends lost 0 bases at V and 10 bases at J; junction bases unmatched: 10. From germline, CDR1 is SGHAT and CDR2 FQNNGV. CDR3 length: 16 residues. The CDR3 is CASSLDLGQGGREQFF. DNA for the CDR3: TGTGCCAGCAGCTTAGATTTGGGACAGGGAGGTAGGGAGCAGTTCTTC.

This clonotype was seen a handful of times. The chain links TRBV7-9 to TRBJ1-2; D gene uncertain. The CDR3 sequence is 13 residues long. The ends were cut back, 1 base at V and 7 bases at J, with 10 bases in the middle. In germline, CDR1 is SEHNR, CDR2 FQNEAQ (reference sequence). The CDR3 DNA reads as TGTGCCAGCAGCTTAGTGCAGTCGATTGGCTACACCTTC. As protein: CASSLVQSIGYTF.

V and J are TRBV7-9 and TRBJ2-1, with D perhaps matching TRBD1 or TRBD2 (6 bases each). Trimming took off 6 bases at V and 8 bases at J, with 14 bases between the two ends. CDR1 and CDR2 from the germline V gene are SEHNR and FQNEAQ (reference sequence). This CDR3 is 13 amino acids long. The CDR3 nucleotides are TGTGCCAGCAGAGGGGGGCGGGCGGATGAGCAGTTCTTC. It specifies CASRGGRADEQFF.

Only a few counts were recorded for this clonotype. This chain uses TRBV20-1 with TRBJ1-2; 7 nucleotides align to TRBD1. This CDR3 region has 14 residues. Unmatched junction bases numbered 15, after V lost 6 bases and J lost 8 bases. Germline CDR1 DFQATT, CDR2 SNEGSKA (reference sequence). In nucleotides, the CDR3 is TGCAGTGCCGGAGGCGGGGACAGTTATTACGGCTACACCTTC. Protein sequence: CSAGGGDSYYGYTF.

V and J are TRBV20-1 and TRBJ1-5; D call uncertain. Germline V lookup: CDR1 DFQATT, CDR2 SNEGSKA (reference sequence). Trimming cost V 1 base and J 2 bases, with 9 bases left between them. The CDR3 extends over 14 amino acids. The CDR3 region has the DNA TGCAGTGCTAGAGTTGGCTGGGGCAATCAGCCCCAGCATTTT. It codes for CSARVGWGNQPQHF.

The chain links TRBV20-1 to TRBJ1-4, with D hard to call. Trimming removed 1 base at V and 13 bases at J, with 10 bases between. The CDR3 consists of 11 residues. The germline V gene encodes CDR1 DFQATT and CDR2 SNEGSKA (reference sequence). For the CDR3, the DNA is TGCAGTGCTAGAGGACAAGGAGGACTGTTTTTT. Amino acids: CSARGQGGLFF.

The CDR3 coding sequence is TGTGCCAGCAGCGAGGGGATTAACTCCTACAATGAGCAGTTCTTC. It specifies CASSEGINSYNEQFF. The chain combines TRBV9 with TRBJ2-1, with D possibly being TRBD1 (5 bases). This CDR3 comprises 15 residues. Germline CDR1 reads SGDLS; CDR2 reads YYNGEE. V dropped 3 bases and J dropped 0 bases, with 10 bases sitting between them.

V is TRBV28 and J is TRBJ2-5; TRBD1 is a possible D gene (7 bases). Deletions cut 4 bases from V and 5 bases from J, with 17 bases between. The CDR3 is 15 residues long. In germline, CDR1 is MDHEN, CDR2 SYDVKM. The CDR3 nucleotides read TGTGCCAGCAGTTACAGGGGACGACTAGGGGAGACCCAGTACTTC. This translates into CASSYRGRLGETQYF.

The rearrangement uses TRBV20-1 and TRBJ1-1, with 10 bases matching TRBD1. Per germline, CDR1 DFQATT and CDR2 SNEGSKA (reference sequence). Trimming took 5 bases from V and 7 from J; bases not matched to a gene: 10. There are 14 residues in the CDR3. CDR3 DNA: TGCAGTGCTCCCCGGAGGGACAGGGGCTTTGAAGCTTTCTTT. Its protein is CSAPRRDRGFEAFF.

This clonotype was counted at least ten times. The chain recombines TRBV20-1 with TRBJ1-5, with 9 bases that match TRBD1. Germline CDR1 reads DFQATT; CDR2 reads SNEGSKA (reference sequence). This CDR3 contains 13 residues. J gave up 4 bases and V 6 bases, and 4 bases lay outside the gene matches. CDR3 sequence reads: CSARTGANQPQHF. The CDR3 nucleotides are TGCAGTGCCAGGACAGGGGCGAATCAGCCCCAGCATTTT.

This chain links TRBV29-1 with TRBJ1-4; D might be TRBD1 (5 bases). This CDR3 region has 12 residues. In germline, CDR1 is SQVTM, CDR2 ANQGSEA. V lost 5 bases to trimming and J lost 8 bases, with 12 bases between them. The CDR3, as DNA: TGCAGCGTTCAGGGTTTTGGGGAAAAACTGTTTTTT. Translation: CSVQGFGEKLFF.

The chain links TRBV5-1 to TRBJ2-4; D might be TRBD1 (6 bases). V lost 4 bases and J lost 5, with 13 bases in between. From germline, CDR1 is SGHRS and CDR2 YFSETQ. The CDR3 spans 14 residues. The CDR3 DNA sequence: TGCGCCAGCAGCGCTGGCTGGACAGAAAACATTCAGTACTTC. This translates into CASSAGWTENIQYF. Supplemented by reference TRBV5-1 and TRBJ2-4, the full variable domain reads KAGVTQTPRYLIKTRGQQVTLSCSPISGHRSVSWYQQTPGQGLQFLFEYFSETQRNKGNFPGRFSGRQFSNSRSEMNVSTLELGDSALYLCASSAGWTENIQYFGAGTRLSVL.

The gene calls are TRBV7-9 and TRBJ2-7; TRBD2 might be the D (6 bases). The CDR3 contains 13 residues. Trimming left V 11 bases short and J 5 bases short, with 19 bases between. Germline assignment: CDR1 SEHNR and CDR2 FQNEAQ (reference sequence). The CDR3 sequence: CAVPGVRGDEQYV. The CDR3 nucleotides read TGTGCCGTCCCGGGGGTAAGAGGGGACGAGCAGTACGTC.

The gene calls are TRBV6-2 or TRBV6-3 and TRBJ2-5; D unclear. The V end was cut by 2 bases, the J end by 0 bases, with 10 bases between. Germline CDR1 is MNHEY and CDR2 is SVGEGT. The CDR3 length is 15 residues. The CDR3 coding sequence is TGTGCCAGCAGTTACAATTCGCAGGACCAAGAGACCCAGTACTTC. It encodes CASSYNSQDQETQYF.

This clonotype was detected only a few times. CDR3 amino acids: CASSLAGGPPERLHF. CDR3 coding DNA: TGCGCCAGCAGCTTGGCCGGGGGTCCTCCAGAACGACTGCATTTT. The V gene is TRBV5-1, the J gene TRBJ1-5; D possibly corresponds to TRBD1 (5 bases). Germline V lookup: CDR1 SGHRS, CDR2 YFSETQ. The CDR3 spans 15 residues. V shed 0 bases and J shed 15 bases, with 22 bases lying between them.